A selection of T cell receptor beta chains follows, all from one sample in a study of post-analysis software for immune sequencing data. TCRdb reprocessed the PCR reads via MiXCR and lists one record per CDR3 protein. The sample includes approximately 690,000 distinct CDR3 sequences, 59% of them seen just once. The sequenced sample was blood. The receptors were gathered from a girl aged 2 to 9 with multiple sclerosis. Both conserved end residues are part of each CDR3. D genes are given only for firm matches. Expanded clones get a size class; other rows say once, few or many, or leave the size out.

size,J,V,D,CDR3,DNA
-,TRBJ2-1,TRBV28,-,CASSFQTINEQFF,TGTGCCAGCAGTTTTCAGACCATCAATGAGCAGTTCTTC
-,TRBJ1-2,TRBV11-2,-,CASSSSWGTVNYGYTF,TGTGCCAGCAGCTCATCATGGGGGACTGTTAACTATGGCTACACCTTC
few,TRBJ1-5,TRBV27,-,CASSYGRDQPQHF,TGTGCCAGCAGTTACGGACGCGATCAGCCCCAGCATTTT
once,TRBJ1-5,TRBV20-1,-,CSARKADSNQPQHF,TGCAGTGCTAGAAAGGCAGATAGCAATCAGCCCCAGCATTTT
few,TRBJ2-7,TRBV6-6,TRBD1,CASSHGQGDYEQYF,TGTGCCAGCAGTCACGGACAGGGGGACTACGAGCAGTACTTC
-,TRBJ2-1,TRBV4-1,TRBD2,CASSPTVGLAGSWEQFF,TGCGCCAGCAGCCCAACCGTGGGACTAGCGGGATCATGGGAGCAGTTCTTC
-,TRBJ2-1,TRBV6-5,-,CASRYLTSWNEQFF,TGTGCCAGCAGGTACCTGACTAGTTGGAATGAGCAGTTCTTC
few,TRBJ1-2,TRBV20-1,TRBD1,CSAPPGGGHYGYTF,TGCAGTGCTCCCCCGGGAGGGGGCCACTATGGCTACACCTTC
-,TRBJ2-1,TRBV12-3/TRBV12-4,TRBD2,CASSLAGASGFYNEQFF,TGTGCCAGCAGTCTCGCCGGGGCTAGCGGATTCTACAATGAGCAGTTCTTC
-,TRBJ2-1,TRBV20-1,-,CSANGKGRSSYNEQFF,TGCAGTGCTAATGGGAAGGGGCGTAGCTCCTACAATGAGCAGTTCTTC